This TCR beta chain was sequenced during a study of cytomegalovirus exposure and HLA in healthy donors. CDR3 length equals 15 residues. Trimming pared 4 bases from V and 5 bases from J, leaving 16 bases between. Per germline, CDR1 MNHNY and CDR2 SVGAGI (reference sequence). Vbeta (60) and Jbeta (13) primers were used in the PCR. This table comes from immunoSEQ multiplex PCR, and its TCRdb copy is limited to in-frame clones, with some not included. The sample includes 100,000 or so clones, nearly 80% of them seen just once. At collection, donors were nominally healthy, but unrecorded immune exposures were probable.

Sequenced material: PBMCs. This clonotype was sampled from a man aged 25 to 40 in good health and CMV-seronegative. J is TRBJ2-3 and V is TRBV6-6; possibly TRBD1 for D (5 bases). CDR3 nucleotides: TGTGCCAGCAGTTCCGGCTTGGGGCGACTAGATACGCAGTATTTT. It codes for CASSSGLGRLDTQYF.